The T cell receptor beta chain under discussion was sequenced for a study of T cell responses to AZD1222 COVID-19 vaccine. Some clones are missing from TCRdb's copy, which holds only in-frame ones; the method was immunoSEQ multiplex PCR. The sample yields over 50,000 clones, roughly 84% seen once. Findings and limits, study-wide: Spike-specific TCR breadth and depth both grew after two AZD1222 doses. The peak T cell response came first, and repertoires were sampled only after it. The donor cohort was predominantly white British with a female majority, and clonal diversity may have been underestimated. Baseline serostatus was positive in only a handful of AZD1222 recipients.

In the case of this clone: Its antigen is unidentified.

CDR3 length: 14 amino acids. Trimming stripped 0 bases from V and 12 bases from J, with 12 bases between. CDR1 is MNHEY and CDR2 is SVGAGI in the germline V gene. The material sequenced was peripheral blood, taken on day 0 of AZD1222 vaccination. This chain connects TRBV6-5 to TRBJ1-6; D is possibly TRBD1 (6 bases). This TCR derives from an adult in good health. The DNA for the CDR3 is TGTGCCAGCAGTTACTCACAGGGCATTAGACCCCTCCACTTT. Its protein is CASSYSQGIRPLHF.